This T cell receptor (beta chain) originates from a study of spatial heterogeneity in lung cancer. A single record per CDR3 protein comes from TCRdb applying MiXCR to the 5' RACE reads. Of about 23,000 distinct CDR3 sequences detected, over 3% appear once; the ten largest clones hold more than 25%. This clonotype has at least ten counts. The CDR3 does not end in the conserved phenylalanine or tryptophan, so this is likely a read error. The DNA is omitted, as the CDR3 cannot be located on it reliably, and the CDR3 follows TCRdb's listing. Time point of the sample: sample taken at primary tumor resection. Patients with untreated early-stage non-small cell lung cancer, numbering 72, were the donors. Frozen PBMC, nontumor lung or tumor provided whole RNA, which was sequenced unsorted. This receptor was obtained from a female donor with early-stage non-small cell lung cancer. Sequencing was performed on PBMCs, taken at surgery.

CDR3 region: CASSQEPGQGAAPDL. The rearrangement uses TRBV4-1 and TRBJ1-4; the tabulated D call, TRBD1, remains unverified against the DNA. Per germline, CDR1 MGHRA and CDR2 YSYEKL. Inclusive of both ends, the CDR3 amounts to 15 amino acids.